The 27 T cell receptor beta chains below were found in one sample sequenced in a study of cytomegalovirus exposure and HLA in healthy donors. The PCR was carried out with 60 Vbeta primers and 13 Jbeta primers. Using immunoSEQ multiplex PCR, the repertoire was profiled, and TCRdb retains in-frame clones only, with some absent. The table records 50,000 to 65,000 clones, under 80% of them present only once. The sample consisted of PBMCs. Receptors were obtained from a woman in her twenties or thirties in good health and CMV-seronegative.

This clone turned up a few times. The chain employs TRBV11-3 and TRBJ2-2; 7 bases map to TRBD1. This CDR3 has 13 residues. With V trimmed by 8 bases and J by 6 bases, 6 bases remained unmatched. CDR1 and CDR2 (germline): SGHNT, YENEEA. CDR3 in amino acids: CASGRGMAGELFF. CDR3 DNA sequence: TGTGCCAGCGGCAGGGGGATGGCCGGGGAGCTGTTTTTT.

The sample holds a few counts of this clone. This chain connects TRBV28 to TRBJ1-1; 7 nucleotides align to TRBD1. Germline lookup yields CDR1 MDHEN and CDR2 SYDVKM. The CDR3 totals 13 residues. V gave up 6 bases and J gave up 5 bases; unmatched junction bases: 6. The CDR3 nucleotides read TGTGCCAGCAGCTCCGACAGGGTGACTGAAGCTTTCTTT. Translating gives CASSSDRVTEAFF.

V gene TRBV4-2 combines with J gene TRBJ1-3; TRBD1 matches at 9 bases. The length of the CDR3 is 17 residues. Germline V gene data show CDR1 as LGHNA and CDR2 as YNFKEQ. The V gene end was trimmed by 0 bases and the J gene end by 2 bases; junction bases not matched to a gene: 5. DNA of the CDR3: TGTGCCAGCAGCCAAGACCCCGGGACAGGGCCTGGAAACACCATATATTTT. Residues: CASSQDPGTGPGNTIYF.

This clone was observed once. The CDR3 sequence is CASSGSGLAYF. The CDR3 DNA sequence: TGTGCCAGCAGCGGGAGCGGCCTAGCGTATTTT. The chain links TRBV28 to TRBJ2-3, with D possibly being TRBD2 (6 bases). V was trimmed by 6 bases and J by 14 bases, leaving 15 bases between them. Germline CDR1 MDHEN, CDR2 SYDVKM. The CDR3 is 11 amino acids.

In its sample, this clone was seen a few times. The chain employs TRBV11-2 and TRBJ1-1; 9 bases map to TRBD1. Germline V CDR1 and CDR2: SGHAT, FQNNGV. The junction had 16 bases not matched to a gene; V was cut back by 5 bases and J by 6 bases. This CDR3 is 17 amino acids long. The CDR3 spells CASSPGTGSIVLPEAFF. In DNA, the CDR3 is TGTGCCAGCAGCCCCGGGACAGGGTCTATTGTATTACCTGAAGCTTTCTTT.

This chain connects TRBV5-6 to TRBJ1-2; D gene uncertain. This CDR3 is built from 14 residues. Trimming shortened V by 0 bases and J by 1 base, and 7 bases separated the two germline ends. Per germline, CDR1 SGHDT and CDR2 YYEEEE. CDR3 in DNA: TGTGCCAGCAGCTTGGCCGCGTTTAACTATGGCTACACCTTC. Encoded protein: CASSLAAFNYGYTF. Filled out from reference TRBV5-6 and TRBJ1-2, the complete variable domain reads DAGVTQSPTHLIKTRGQQVTLRCSPKSGHDTVSWYQQALGQGPQFIFQYYEEEERQRGNFPDRFSGHQFPNYSSELNVNALLLGDSALYLCASSLAAFNYGYTFGSGTRLTVV.

The chain carries TRBV2 and TRBJ1-2; 7 bases align to TRBD1. The CDR3 runs to 14 residues. The J segment lost 3 bases and the V segment lost 5 bases, leaving 6 bases of the junction unmatched. Germline loops: CDR1 SNHLY, CDR2 FYNNEI. The CDR3 here is CASSSTGVDYGYTF. Here the CDR3 DNA reads TGTGCCAGCAGTTCCACAGGGGTGGACTATGGCTACACCTTC.

The chain joins TRBV21-1 to TRBJ1-1; the table names TRBD1, a call not compared with the DNA. TRBV21-1 is termed a pseudogene. This CDR3 region has 18 residues. This CDR3 reads CASSKGFSHRGLGTEAFF. DNA for the CDR3: TGTGCCAGCAGCAAAGGGTTTTCGCACAGGGGGCTCGGCACTGAAGCTTTCTTT.

This chain joins TRBV6-1 and TRBJ2-7, with 11 nucleotides matching TRBD1. This CDR3 has 15 amino acids. J was trimmed by 9 bases and V by 0 bases; bases with no gene match: 7. Germline V gives CDR1 MNHNS, CDR2 SASEGT. The CDR3 DNA reads TGTGCCAGCAGTGAAGCCAGGACAGGGGGCCGGGGGCAGTACTTC. Protein product: CASSEARTGGRGQYF.

This clone has more than one count but fewer than ten. V usage is TRBV4-3 and J usage is TRBJ2-2; the match to TRBD2 covers 8 bases. Germline values: CDR1 LGHNA, CDR2 YSLEER. This CDR3 spans 16 amino acids. V dropped 5 bases and J dropped 1; count of bases not matched to a gene: 6. The CDR3 coding sequence is TGCGCCAGCAGCTATCGGGGGGGCGAGAACACCGGGGAGCTGTTTTTT. Its translation is CASSYRGGENTGELFF.

This clone appeared a single time. The V and J genes are TRBV2 and TRBJ2-4; 10 positions match TRBD2. The V gene's germline CDR1 is SNHLY and CDR2 FYNNEI. This CDR3 spans 15 amino acids. J lost 6 bases, V lost 6 bases, and 8 bases had no gene match. The CDR3 bases are TGTGCCAGCAGCCCCCCCCTAGCGGGAGTAAACATTCAGTACTTC. Its protein product is CASSPPLAGVNIQYF.

This clone has a single count. The chain carries TRBV11-2 and TRBJ2-5; TRBD1 matches at 10 bases. The germline CDR1 and CDR2 sequences are SGHAT and FQNNGV. The CDR3 contains 14 residues. J was trimmed by 9 bases and V by 3 bases; bases with no gene match: 7. The CDR3 sequence is CASSLDRGSASQYF. The CDR3 nucleotides are TGTGCCAGCAGCTTGGACAGGGGGTCGGCGTCCCAGTACTTC.

The CDR3 sequence: CASSLPGTTEAFF. CDR3 nucleotide sequence: TGTGCCAGCAGCCTGCCAGGTACAACTGAAGCTTTCTTT. The rearrangement uses TRBV7-3 and TRBJ1-1, with no clear D. Trimming removed 5 bases from V and 5 bases from J, with 12 bases in between. This CDR3 is 13 amino acids long. CDR1 is SGHTA and CDR2 is FQGTGA in the germline V gene.

The rearrangement uses TRBV18 and TRBJ1-4; no clear D. The V gene lost 1 base and the J gene lost 5 bases, with 5 bases spanning the gap. The CDR3 is 13 residues long. Germline values: CDR1 KGHSH, CDR2 LQKENI. The CDR3 loop is CASSPQRNEKLFF. Written as DNA, the CDR3 is TGTGCCAGCTCACCACAGAGGAATGAAAAACTGTTTTTT.

The chain uses TRBV9 and TRBJ1-1; D perhaps matches TRBD1 (6 bases). The CDR3 contains 16 residues. Per germline, CDR1 SGDLS and CDR2 YYNGEE. Trimming left V 0 bases short and J 1 base short, with 13 bases between. CDR3 nucleotide sequence: TGTGCCAGCAGCGTAGATAGGGGGACAACGAACACTGAAGCTTTCTTT. Translating it yields CASSVDRGTTNTEAFF.

This chain joins TRBV5-1 and TRBJ2-3; weak D call: TRBD1 (6 bases). Trimming removed 4 bases at V and 4 bases at J, with 19 bases between. The CDR3 runs 16 residues. Germline assignment: CDR1 SGHRS and CDR2 YFSETQ. DNA for the CDR3: TGCGCCAGCAGCCCGGACAGTCTCTTAATTGCAGATACGCAGTATTTT. Residues: CASSPDSLLIADTQYF.

This chain uses TRBV15 with TRBJ1-4; D is unresolved. With 10 bases removed from V and 7 bases from J, the gap between germline ends came to 16 bases. Germline CDR1 and CDR2: LNHNV and YYDKDF (reference sequence). The CDR3 loop spans 13 amino acids. CDR3 region: CASTQRSGEKLFF. DNA of the CDR3: TGTGCCAGTACACAAAGGTCGGGTGAAAAACTGTTTTTT. The full variable domain, its missing parts supplied by reference TRBV15 and TRBJ1-4, is DAMVIQNPRYQVTQFGKPVTLSCSQTLNHNVMYWYQQKSSQAPKLLFHYYDKDFNNEADTPDNFQSRRPNTSFCFLDIRSPGLGDTAMYLCASTQRSGEKLFFGSGTQLSVL.

The chain combines TRBV6-5 with TRBJ1-5; D gene ambiguous. V lost 7 bases to trimming and J lost 2 bases, with 12 bases between them. This CDR3 is 14 amino acids long. Germline values: CDR1 MNHEY, CDR2 SVGAGI. The chain's CDR3 is CASMDRGGNQPQHF. CDR3 nucleotides: TGTGCCAGCATGGACCGCGGGGGCAATCAGCCCCAGCATTTT.

This rearrangement joins TRBV7-6 to TRBJ2-7; TRBD2 agrees at 8 bases. CDR3 length: 14 residues. The V segment lost 1 base and the J segment 7 bases; nucleotides outside the gene matches: 6. Germline CDR1 reads SGHVS; CDR2 reads FNYEAQ. The CDR3: CASSLGTGTSEQYF. The CDR3 DNA sequence: TGTGCCAGCAGCTTAGGGACCGGGACTAGTGAGCAGTACTTC.

The chain employs TRBV7-2 and TRBJ1-6, with D tentatively TRBD1 (6 bases). CDR1 and CDR2 from the germline V gene are SGHTA and FQGNSA. The CDR3 spans 15 residues. Trimming pared 3 bases from V and 9 bases from J, leaving 15 bases between. CDR3 DNA sequence: TGTGCCAGCAGCTTGAGCAGGGGTAAGACTTCACCCCTCCACTTT. Its protein product is CASSLSRGKTSPLHF.

The chain links TRBV18 to TRBJ2-7; 7 bases fit TRBD1. CDR1 and CDR2 from the germline V gene are KGHSH and LQKENI. The CDR3 extends over 13 amino acids. V lost 5 bases, J lost 2 bases, and 3 bases stayed unmatched. CDR3 in DNA: TGTGCCAGCTCATCGGGACAGACCTACGAGCAGTACGTC. It yields the protein CASSSGQTYEQYV.

The V and J genes are TRBV4-1 and TRBJ2-7; the D gene is possibly TRBD2 (7 bases). With 1 base removed from V and 6 bases from J, the gap between germline ends came to 13 bases. This CDR3 is built from 14 residues. CDR1 and CDR2 (germline): MGHRA, YSYEKL. The CDR3 sequence is CASSQVLGGREQYF. As DNA, the CDR3 is TGCGCCAGCAGCCAAGTCTTGGGGGGGCGCGAGCAGTACTTC.

This chain joins TRBV2 and TRBJ2-2; 11 bases agree with TRBD2. CDR3 length: 16 residues. V shed 7 bases and J 2 bases; nucleotides not matched to a gene: 6. Per the germline V gene, CDR1 is SNHLY and CDR2 is FYNNEI. CDR3 coding DNA: TGTGCCAGCACCGGGGGACTAGCGGTTAACACCGGGGAGCTGTTTTTT. The encoded protein is CASTGGLAVNTGELFF.

The CDR3 nucleotides are TGTGCCAGCAGCCCGGGACTCCCTAGCACAGATACGCAGTATTTT. Its translation is CASSPGLPSTDTQYF. The chain joins TRBV16 to TRBJ2-3, with D possibly being TRBD2 (6 bases). Germline V lookup: CDR1 KGHSY, CDR2 FQNENV. This CDR3 is 15 amino acids long. V was shortened by 4 bases and J by 0 bases, with 11 bases between the two germline ends. The entire variable domain, with the rest obtained from reference TRBV16 and TRBJ2-3, is as follows: GEEVAQTPKHLVRGEGQKAKLYCAPIKGHSYVFWYQQVLKNEFKFLISFQNENVFDETGMPKERFSAKCLPNSPCSLEIQATKLEDSAVYFCASSPGLPSTDTQYFGPGTRLTVL.

V and J are TRBV27 and TRBJ1-1; TRBD1 is a possible D gene (5 bases). This CDR3 region has 14 residues. Germline CDR1 is MNHEY and CDR2 is SMNVEV (reference sequence). The germline V and J ends were trimmed by 4 bases and 0 bases, with 9 bases remaining between them. This CDR3 reads CASSSQVMNTEAFF. The CDR3 region has the DNA TGTGCCAGCAGTTCACAGGTCATGAACACTGAAGCTTTCTTT.

The chain links TRBV6-5 to TRBJ2-3; D remains ambiguous. The CDR3 runs to 12 residues. V shed 6 bases and J shed 1 base, with 5 bases lying between them. Germline CDR1 MNHEY, CDR2 SVGAGI. CDR3 in amino acids: CASSPGTDTQYF. The CDR3 bases are TGTGCCAGCAGCCCGGGCACAGATACGCAGTATTTT.

The rearrangement joins TRBV30 to TRBJ2-1; TRBD2 is a possible D gene (6 bases). Between the trimmed V and J ends, which lost 0 bases and 5 bases, there was a span of 17 bases. This CDR3 is 16 amino acids long. CDR1 and CDR2 from the germline V gene are GTSNPN and SVGIG (reference sequence). In DNA form, the CDR3 reads TGTGCCTGGAGTGTGAGTGGAGGGCCTAAGAACAATGAGCAGTTCTTC. Translated: CAWSVSGGPKNNEQFF.